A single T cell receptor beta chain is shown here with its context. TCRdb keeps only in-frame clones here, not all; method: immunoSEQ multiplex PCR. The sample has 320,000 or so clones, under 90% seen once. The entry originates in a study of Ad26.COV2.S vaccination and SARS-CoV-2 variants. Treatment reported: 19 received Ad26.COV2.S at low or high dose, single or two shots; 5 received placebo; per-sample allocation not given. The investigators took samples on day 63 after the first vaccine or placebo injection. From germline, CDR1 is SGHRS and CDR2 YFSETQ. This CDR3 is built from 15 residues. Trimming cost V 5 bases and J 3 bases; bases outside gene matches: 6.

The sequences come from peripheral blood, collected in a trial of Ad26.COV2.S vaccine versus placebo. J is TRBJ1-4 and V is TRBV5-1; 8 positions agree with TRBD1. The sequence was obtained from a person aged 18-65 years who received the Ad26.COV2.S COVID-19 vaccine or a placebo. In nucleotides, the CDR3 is TGCGCCAGCAGTACGCGACAGGGGTCTAATGAAAAACTGTTTTTT. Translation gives CASSTRQGSNEKLFF.